This is a list of T cell receptor beta chains from one sample in a study of OX40 agonist ivuxolimab in advanced cancers. The assay was immunoSEQ multiplex PCR, and TCRdb's table has in-frame clones only and misses some. The sample has over 50,000 clones, over 90% seen once. Sequencing was performed on CD4+ or CD8+ T cells sorted from blood, taken in a trial of the OX40 agonist ivuxolimab. The receptors were gathered from an adult with an advanced solid tumor such as melanoma, head and neck, liver or kidney cancer. Each CDR3 is given with its conserved first and last residue. The order of the fields is V gene, D gene, J gene, CDR3 length, clone size, CDR3 DNA, CDR3 protein. The D gene is left open where the match is weak. Some rows have no size entry. The others give once, few or many, or a class for an expanded clone.

>TRBV7-3|.|TRBJ1-1|13|.
TGTGCCAGCAGCCTGGACTGGGGGACTGAAGCTTTCTTT
CASSLDWGTEAFF
>TRBV7-2|TRBD2|TRBJ2-1|15|.
TGTGCCAGCAGCCCAAGAGGACGGGAGGGAGGGGAGCAGTTCTTC
CASSPRGREGGEQFF
>TRBV9|TRBD2|TRBJ2-5|15|.
TGTGCCAGCTCCTTAAGCGGGGGAAAACAAGAGACCCAGTACTTC
CASSLSGGKQETQYF
>TRBV7-6|TRBD2|TRBJ2-7|15|.
TGTGCCAGCAGCCCAGTGCGAGCGGGAGTGGGCGAGCAGTACTTC
CASSPVRAGVGEQYF
>TRBV27|.|TRBJ2-7|14|.
TGTGCCAGCAGTTCCTACAGGGAGACCTACGAGCAGTACTTC
CASSSYRETYEQYF
>TRBV7-2|.|TRBJ1-2|15|.
TGTGCCAGCAGCTTAAAAGGCGAAGCTAACTATGGCTACACCTTC
CASSLKGEANYGYTF
>TRBV29-1|TRBD1|TRBJ2-7|14|.
TGCAGCGTTGAGGTGGGGACAGGGTTGAGCGAGCAGTACTTC
CSVEVGTGLSEQYF
>TRBV5-1|.|TRBJ2-2|15|.
TGCGCCAGCAGCGACTGGACGATGAACACCGGGGAGCTGTTTTTT
CASSDWTMNTGELFF
>TRBV2|.|TRBJ2-7|13|.
TGTGCCAGCTGGGACTCAACGTCCTACGAGCAGTACTTC
CASWDSTSYEQYF
>TRBV10-3|TRBD1|TRBJ2-7|15|.
TGTGCCATCAGTGAGTCGGGACAGACGTCCTACGAGCAGTACTTC
CAISESGQTSYEQYF
>TRBV5-4|.|TRBJ2-5|13|.
TGTGCCAGCAGCTTTGGCTTCCAAGAGACCCAGTACTTC
CASSFGFQETQYF
>TRBV5-4|.|TRBJ2-7|15|.
TGTGCCAGCGGAAGTCTTGGGACAACCTTCTACGAGCAGTACTTC
CASGSLGTTFYEQYF
>TRBV6-5|.|TRBJ1-1|12|once
TGTGCCAGCGGGTACAAGGACACTGAAGCTTTCTTT
CASGYKDTEAFF
>TRBV6-5|.|TRBJ2-7|11|.
TGTGCCAGTGGGGCGAACTACGAGCAGTACTTC
CASGANYEQYF
>TRBV11-2|TRBD2|TRBJ2-3|16|.
TGTGCCAGCAGCTTCTCGATAGCGGGAGGCACAGATACGCAGTATTTT
CASSFSIAGGTDTQYF
>TRBV7-3|TRBD2|TRBJ2-5|15|.
TGTGCCAGCAGCTTAGCGGGGGGGCTACAAGAGACCCAGTACTTC
CASSLAGGLQETQYF
>TRBV27|.|TRBJ1-5|14|.
.
CASSFGPGNQPQHF
>TRBV7-9|.|TRBJ2-3|11|.
TGTGCCAGCAGCTTCATAGATACGCAGTATTTT
CASSFIDTQYF
>TRBV25-1|.|TRBJ1-1|12|.
TGTGCCAGCAGTGAAAGGGTTACTGAAGCTTTCTTT
CASSERVTEAFF
>TRBV9|.|TRBJ2-2|15|once
TGTGCCAGCAGCGTTCCCGGGACTCCCCCCGGGGAGCTGTTTTTT
CASSVPGTPPGELFF
>TRBV6-4|.|TRBJ1-2|15|once
TGTGCCAGCAGACCCGGACACCCAGGAAACTATGGCTACACCTTC
CASRPGHPGNYGYTF
>TRBV4-1|.|TRBJ1-2|13|.
TGCGCCAGCAGCACTGCCGGGAGCTATGGCTACACCTTC
CASSTAGSYGYTF
>TRBV19|.|TRBJ1-2|14|.
TGTGCCAGTAGTATCGGCGCAGTTAACTATGGCTACACCTTC
CASSIGAVNYGYTF
>TRBV30|TRBD1|TRBJ1-3|16|.
TGTGCCTGGAGTGGGGGCAGGGGGGGGCCCGGAAACACCATATATTTT
CAWSGGRGGPGNTIYF
>TRBV2|TRBD1|TRBJ1-1|13|.
TGTGCCAGCAGAAACACAGGGGACACTGAAGCTTTCTTT
CASRNTGDTEAFF
>TRBV4-1|.|TRBJ1-2|15|.
TGCGCCAGCAGCCAATACGACAGTACTAACTATGGCTACACCTTC
CASSQYDSTNYGYTF
>TRBV7-8|TRBD1|TRBJ2-3|16|.
TGTGCCAGCAGCCACGGACAGGGAGTGAGGACAGATACGCAGTATTTT
CASSHGQGVRTDTQYF
>TRBV19|TRBD1|TRBJ1-2|11|.
TGTGCCAGTAACAGGGGATATGGCTACACCTTC
CASNRGYGYTF
>TRBV7-2|TRBD1|TRBJ1-2|17|.
TGTGCCAGCAGCTTTCCCCGGGACAGGGAAGTCAACTATGGCTACACCTTC
CASSFPRDREVNYGYTF
>TRBV13|TRBD1|TRBJ2-7|13|.
TGTGCCAGCCGGGCAGGGGGCTCCTACGAGCAGTACTTC
CASRAGGSYEQYF
>TRBV2|.|TRBJ2-5|15|.
TGTGCCAGCAGTTGGGGAGGGGGTCTCCAAGAGACCCAGTACTTC
CASSWGGGLQETQYF
>TRBV7-8|.|TRBJ1-1|14|.
TGTGCCAGCACTTTGGTAGCAGGGAACACTGAAGCTTTCTTT
CASTLVAGNTEAFF
>TRBV5-1|.|TRBJ2-7|13|.
TGCGCCAGCAGCTTTACGGGTCGGAACGAGCAGTACTTC
CASSFTGRNEQYF
>TRBV30|.|TRBJ2-5|13|.
TGTGCCTGGAGCGGAGGGGGACCTGAGACCCAGTACTTC
CAWSGGGPETQYF
>TRBV27|.|TRBJ2-7|16|.
TGTGCCAGCAGTTTTCAAGGACAGCTCCCTTCCTACGAGCAGTACTTC
CASSFQGQLPSYEQYF
>TRBV7-9|.|TRBJ2-7|15|few
TGTGCCAGCAGCTTAGAGGCAGCCACCTCCTACGAGCAGTACTTC
CASSLEAATSYEQYF
>TRBV4-2|.|TRBJ1-1|11|.
TGTGCCAGCAGCCAGGGAACTGAAGCTTTCTTT
CASSQGTEAFF
>TRBV29-1|.|TRBJ1-5|12|.
TGCAGCGTTGTCGTTAGCAATCAGCCCCAGCATTTT
CSVVVSNQPQHF
>TRBV11-2|.|TRBJ2-5|15|.
TGTGCCAGCAGCTTAGAATTGAGGATGGGTGAGACCCAGTACTTC
CASSLELRMGETQYF
>TRBV10-3|TRBD1|TRBJ1-4|15|.
TGTGCCATCAGTGAGTCGGTGACAGGGGGTGTGAAACTGTTTTTT
CAISESVTGGVKLFF
>TRBV27|.|TRBJ2-7|15|.
TGTGCCAGCAGTTTCACGGGTAAGGTCACCTACGAGCAGTACTTC
CASSFTGKVTYEQYF
>TRBV27|.|TRBJ1-1|13|.
TGTGCCAGCAGTCTAACACGGGACACTGAAGCTTTCTTT
CASSLTRDTEAFF
>TRBV4-1|.|TRBJ1-1|15|.
TGCGCCAGCAGCCAAGAAGGACGGACGAACACTGAAGCTTTCTTT
CASSQEGRTNTEAFF
>TRBV6-1|TRBD1|TRBJ1-1|16|.
TGTGCCAGCAGTGATCCCGCAGGGGGTACACACACTGAAGCTTTCTTT
CASSDPAGGTHTEAFF
>TRBV5-1|.|TRBJ2-3|14|.
TGCGCCAGCAGCTTGGAATGGAGCACAGATACGCAGTATTTT
CASSLEWSTDTQYF
>TRBV6-5|.|TRBJ2-7|13|once
TGTGCCAGCAGTTTACTGGGGGCCTACGAGCAGTACTTC
CASSLLGAYEQYF
>TRBV7-2|.|TRBJ2-2|14|.
TGTGCCAGCAGCTTAGCGTGGGATATCGGGGAGCTGTTTTTT
CASSLAWDIGELFF
>TRBV25-1|.|TRBJ2-1|13|.
TGTGCCAGCAGTCAGAATGTCGGCGTAAATGTGATCTTC
CASSQNVGVNVIF
>TRBV27|TRBD1|TRBJ1-1|13|once
TGTGCCAGCAGGATACAGGGGGAAACTGAAGCTTTCTTT
CASRIQGETEAFF
>TRBV7-9|TRBD1|TRBJ1-1|16|.
TGTGCCAGCAGCCGCCCCCCAGACAGGGGGAACACTGAAGCTTTCTTT
CASSRPPDRGNTEAFF
>TRBV5-6|TRBD1|TRBJ2-3|16|.
TGTGCCAGCAGCTTCCCGACAGGGGGAAACACAGATACGCAGTATTTT
CASSFPTGGNTDTQYF
>TRBV11-2|.|TRBJ2-7|13|.
TGTGCCAGCAGCTTAGGGAGCTCCTACGAGCAGTACTTC
CASSLGSSYEQYF